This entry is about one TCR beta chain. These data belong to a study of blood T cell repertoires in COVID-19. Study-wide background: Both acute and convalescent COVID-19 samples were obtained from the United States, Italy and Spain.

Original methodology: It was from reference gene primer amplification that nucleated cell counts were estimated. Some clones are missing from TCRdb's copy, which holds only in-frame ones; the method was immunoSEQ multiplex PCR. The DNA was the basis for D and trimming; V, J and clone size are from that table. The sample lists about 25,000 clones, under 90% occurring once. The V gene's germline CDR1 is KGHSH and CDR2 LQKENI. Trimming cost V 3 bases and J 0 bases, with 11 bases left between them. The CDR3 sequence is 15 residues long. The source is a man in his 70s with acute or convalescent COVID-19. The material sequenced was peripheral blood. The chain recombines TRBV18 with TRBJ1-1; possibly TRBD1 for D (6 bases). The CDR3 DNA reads TGTGCCAGCTCACCGGACAGCGGCATGAACACTGAAGCTTTCTTT. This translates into CASSPDSGMNTEAFF.